The next 4 T cell receptor beta chains were all read from a single sample in a study of vaccination and CD4 T cells after COVID-19 (dated by TCRdb to the early 2020s). The meaning of the sample's treatment or condition label: approximately 10-day PBMC culture with coronavirus spike peptide pools or control peptides (ViraFEST assay). Library method: PCR. Data came from an Illumina iSeq 100. DNA from cultured CD4+ T cells was subjected to TCR sequencing with the Oncomine TCR Beta short-read assay at the Johns Hopkins FTIC core. TCRdb trimmed the raw reads at Q25, called clones with MiXCR and kept productive beta chains. Rows matching on CDR3 protein sequence are summarized as one entry with the most common DNA and genes. The sample has more than 9,000 distinct CDR3 sequences on record, about 45% of them singletons. Under 35% of the sample comes from the top ten. Which antigens these TCRs recognize remains unknown.

The specimen was CD4+ T cells from blood, cultured in vitro. The receptors derive from a human donor who had recovered from COVID-19.

The chain has TRBV6-1 and TRBJ1-2; the D is unclear. The V end lost 5 bases, the J end lost 0 bases, and 7 bases lay between the germline ends. Germline V gene sequence: CDR1 MNHNS, CDR2 SASEGT. The CDR3 has 13 amino acids. CDR3 loop: CASSPGANYGYTF. The CDR3 region has the DNA TGTGCCAGCAGTCCCGGGGCTAACTATGGCTACACCTTC.

This clonotype is termed large. The chain carries TRBV20-1 and TRBJ1-5; D gene unclear. The germline CDR1 and CDR2 sequences are DFQATT and SNEGSKA (reference sequence). CDR3 length: 12 amino acids. The V and J ends lost 4 bases and 2 bases respectively, with 6 bases between them. This CDR3 is CSAKQGNQPQHF. CDR3 in DNA: TGCAGTGCTAAGCAGGGCAATCAGCCCCAGCATTTT.

The rearrangement uses TRBV19 and TRBJ1-2; D perhaps matches TRBD1 (6 bases). CDR1 and CDR2 (germline): LNHDA, SQIVND (reference sequence). The germline V and J ends were trimmed by 5 bases and 2 bases, with 9 bases remaining between them. CDR3 length: 13 amino acids. CDR3 nucleotide sequence: TGTGCCAGTAGTGTCCAGGGGAACTATGGCTACACCTTC. Translating it yields CASSVQGNYGYTF. The full variable domain, rest sourced from reference TRBV19 and TRBJ1-2, is DGGITQSPKYLFRKEGQNVTLSCEQNLNHDAMYWYRQDPGQGLRLIYYSQIVNDFQKGDIAEGYSVSREKKESFPLTVTSAQKNPTAFYLCASSVQGNYGYTFGSGTRLTVV.

This rearrangement joins TRBV2 to TRBJ1-1; D unclear. Germline V lookup: CDR1 SNHLY, CDR2 FYNNEI. This CDR3 spans 13 amino acids. V shed 2 bases and J shed 1 base, with 5 bases lying between them. The CDR3 here is CASSELGNTEAFF. For the CDR3, the DNA is TGTGCCAGCAGTGAATTGGGGAACACTGAAGCTTTCTTT. Full variable domain (missing parts from reference TRBV2 and TRBJ1-1): EPEVTQTPSHQVTQMGQEVILRCVPISNHLYFYWYRQILGQKVEFLVSFYNNEISEKSEIFDDQFSVERPDGSNFTLKIRSTKLEDSAMYFCASSELGNTEAFFGQGTRLTVV.